The source of this T cell receptor beta chain is a study of blood T cells in healthy people across ages. The CDR3 runs 15 residues. From germline, CDR1 is MNHEY and CDR2 SMNVEV (reference sequence). V gave up 1 base and J gave up 3 bases; unmatched junction bases: 5. It was with a sample-barcoded 5' primer and a J-beta primer mix that a second PCR of roughly 7 to 12 cycles was run. TCRdb recomputed calls from the 5' RACE reads with MiXCR, one row per CDR3 protein. The sample includes around 970,000 distinct CDR3 sequences, approximately 50% seen only once; the top ten take roughly 23%. V is TRBV27 and J is TRBJ2-5; 7 nucleotides match TRBD1. The source is a woman aged 55-69 years in good health. The sequenced material came from blood. The CDR3 DNA reads as TGTGCCAGCAGTTTATTGTCGACAGGGAAAGAGACCCAGTACTTC. It codes for CASSLLSTGKETQYF.